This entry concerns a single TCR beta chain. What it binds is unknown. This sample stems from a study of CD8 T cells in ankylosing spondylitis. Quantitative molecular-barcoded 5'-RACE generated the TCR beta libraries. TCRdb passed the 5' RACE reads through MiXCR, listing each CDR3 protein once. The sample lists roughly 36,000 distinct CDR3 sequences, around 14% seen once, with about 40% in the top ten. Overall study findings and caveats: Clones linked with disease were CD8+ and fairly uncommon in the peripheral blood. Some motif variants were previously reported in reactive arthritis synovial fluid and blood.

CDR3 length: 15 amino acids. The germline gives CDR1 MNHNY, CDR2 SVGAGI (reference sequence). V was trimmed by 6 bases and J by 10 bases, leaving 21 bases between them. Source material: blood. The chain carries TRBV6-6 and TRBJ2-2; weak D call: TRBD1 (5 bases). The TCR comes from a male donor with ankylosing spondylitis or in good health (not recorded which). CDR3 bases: TGTGCCAGCAGAGCACAGGATTTAGCCGGTGTGGAGCTGTTTTTT. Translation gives CASRAQDLAGVELFF.